This TCR beta chain was captured by sequencing in a study of tumor-infiltrating lymphocytes in primary liver carcinoma (dated by TCRdb to 2015 to 2018). The study in broad terms: Hepatocellular carcinoma (four) or combined HCC and intrahepatic cholangiocarcinoma (one) was present in the five patients, who were three men and two women aged 30 to 69 years. Tumors of the five patients were stage T1-T3 N0M0 with maximum diameters of roughly 4.2 to 10 cm. Each sample produced roughly 3.5 to 7.13 million productive TCRbeta reads, and read depth showed no significant difference between tissue types. Across five regions of each liver tumor, along with adjacent normal tissue and blood, the study brought together TCRbeta repertoire sequencing, expression microarrays and whole-exome sequencing. A total of 35 or so specimens from 5 patients went through TCRbeta repertoire sequencing, namely 25 tumor regions, 5 adjacent noncancerous liver tissues and 5 peripheral blood samples. Agilent mRNA microarray profiling was performed on the 20 to 25 tumor region samples to relate TCRbeta repertoire diversity to the local molecular phenotype. Reproducibility between technical replicate repertoires was high, with correlation coefficients above 0.95 and mean shared-clone rates roughly 0.87. General conclusions and limits of the study: Only about 8-24% of top clones were found in all five regions of a tumor, suggesting spatial heterogeneity of tumor-infiltrating T cells. A significantly larger repertoire fraction was made up by the top 250 clones in tumors than in blood (p = 0.039). With just four to six patients in the study, the authors point out that the findings should be validated in a larger study. Comparison of CD4+ and CD8+ T cell repertoires was precluded by the use of bulk unsorted samples. Because only the TCR beta chain was sequenced and unpaired alpha chains were not captured, true repertoire diversity is likely underestimated. Repertoire overlap was found to be higher between tumor regions (mean around 35%) than between tumor-adjacent (around 17%) or tumor-blood (around 14%) pairs, consistent with antigen-driven expansion.

Without any cell sorting, total RNA and DNA were co-extracted from about 20-30 mg of bulk tissue using the AllPrep DNA/RNA mini kit. Between November 2015 and March 2016, a handful of patients in China with histopathologically diagnosed primary liver carcinoma had surgical resection. Patients had chronic HBV infection and were treatment-naive at sampling. Five spatially separated regions were sampled per tumor: superior, inferior, left-lateral and right-lateral poles, plus the tumor centre. According to histology, viable tumor cells made up more than 75% of every tumor sample. Pieces of fresh tumor and adjacent tissue were cut in half, with one half kept in RNAlater at -80 degrees C and the other half sent for histology. From the cysteine up to the phenylalanine, the CDR3 has a length of 15 residues. Solely the CDR3 DNA is kept, with 45 bases framed from the first base. CDR1 and CDR2, per the germline V gene, are MNHEY and SVGEGT.

TCRbeta-specific cDNA was reverse-transcribed from around 500 ng total RNA using a constant-region primer and ProtoScript II reverse transcriptase. Three nested multiplex PCR rounds, following a slightly modified ARM-PCR procedure, were used to build the TCRbeta libraries. Each of the first two PCR rounds ran for 9 to 11 cycles using multiplex TRBV1-TRBV30 forward primers together with a Cbeta reverse primer. Sample barcodes and Illumina adapters were attached in a final 25-cycle PCR using Deep VentR polymerase. Before sequencing, amplicons between 200 and 500 bp were purified from gel using a QIAquick gel extraction kit. An Illumina HiSeq 2500 was used to sequence the TCRbeta amplicons with 250-bp paired-end reads. Per the original workflow: Reads were quality-trimmed with Trimmomatic v0.33, and paired reads were merged with FLASH v1.2.11 to recover full CDR3 sequences. V, D and J germline segments were assigned to the rearranged TCRbeta sequences by MiGEC v1.2.1b. Clonotype statistics, along with Shannon-Wiener diversity indices, were calculated using VDJtools v1.0.0. Except for diversity analysis, only the 250 most abundant clonotypes of each sample were used in subsequent analyses to reduce sampling bias. The raw public data were reprocessed by TCRdb itself: fastp quality trimming at Q25, MiXCR clonotype calling, in-frame beta chains only. Each record represents a unique CDR3 protein, reported with the most common genes and DNA among its rows. It is TCRdb's table, rather than the study itself, that gives the V and J calls and clone size. Here the sample has more than 100,000 distinct CDR3 sequences; less than 80% occur a single time. The ten largest make up approximately 10% of the sample.

Note on this clonotype: Its target antigen remains unknown. This may come from a read error, since a much larger clone is one base off.

The TCR was taken from a woman aged 55 to 70 with primary liver carcinoma and hepatitis B virus infection. The source material was liver tumor tissue from sampling region 1. Interpreted using the paper, the cell subset or site label stands for: tumor region T1, superior pole. This receptor chain uses TRBV6-2 or TRBV6-3 and TRBJ2-2; 8 bases in the junction line up with TRBD1. The sequenced DNA: TGTGCCAGCAACGCAGGGGGCACGGAGACCGTGGAGCTGTTTTTT. Translation gives CASNAGGTETVELFF.